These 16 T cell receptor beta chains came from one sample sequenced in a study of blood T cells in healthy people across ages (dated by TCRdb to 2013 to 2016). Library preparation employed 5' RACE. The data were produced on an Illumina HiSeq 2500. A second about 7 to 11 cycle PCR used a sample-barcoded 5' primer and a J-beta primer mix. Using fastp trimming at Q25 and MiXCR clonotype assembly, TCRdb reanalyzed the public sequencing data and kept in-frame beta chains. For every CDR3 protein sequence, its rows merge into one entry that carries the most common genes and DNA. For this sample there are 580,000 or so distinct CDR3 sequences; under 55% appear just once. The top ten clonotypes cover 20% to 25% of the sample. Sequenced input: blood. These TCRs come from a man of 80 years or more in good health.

The CDR3 sequence is CASRLAGETDTQYF. The CDR3 DNA sequence: TGTGCCAGTCGACTAGCGGGGGAAACAGATACGCAGTATTTT. This rearrangement joins TRBV6-2 or TRBV6-3 to TRBJ2-3; TRBD2 agrees at 12 bases. V shed 9 bases, J shed 3 bases, and the junction held 4 bases outside the gene matches. Germline V lookup: CDR1 MNHEY, CDR2 SVGEGT. This CDR3 has 14 residues.

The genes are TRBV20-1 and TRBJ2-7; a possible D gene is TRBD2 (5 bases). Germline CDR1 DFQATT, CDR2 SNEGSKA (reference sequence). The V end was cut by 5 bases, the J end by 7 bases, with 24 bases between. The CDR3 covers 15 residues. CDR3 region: CSADPGLTSYNEQYF. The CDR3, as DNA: TGCAGTGCTGACCCCGGACTGACCTCCTACAATGAGCAGTACTTC.

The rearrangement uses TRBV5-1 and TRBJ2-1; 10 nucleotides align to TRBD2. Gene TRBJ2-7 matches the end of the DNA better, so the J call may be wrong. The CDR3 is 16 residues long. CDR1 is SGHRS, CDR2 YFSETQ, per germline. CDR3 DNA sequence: TGCGCCAGCAGCTTGGTAGCGGGGGGTTCCTACAATGAGCAGTACTTC. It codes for CASSLVAGGSYNEQYF.

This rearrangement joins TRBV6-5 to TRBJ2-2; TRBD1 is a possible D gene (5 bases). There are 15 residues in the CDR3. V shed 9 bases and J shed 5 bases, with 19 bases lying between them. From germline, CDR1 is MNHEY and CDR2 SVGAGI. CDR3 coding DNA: TGTGCCAGTAGCCTTATGTGGACACAAACCGGGGAGCTGTTTTTT. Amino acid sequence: CASSLMWTQTGELFF.

The CDR3 sequence is CASSYPRRLAGGSASTDTQYF. In nucleotides, the CDR3 is TGTGCCAGCAGTTATCCTAGGAGACTAGCGGGGGGCTCAGCTAGCACAGATACGCAGTATTTT. The chain couples TRBV6-2 or TRBV6-3 to TRBJ2-3, with 13 bases matching TRBD2. This CDR3 contains 21 residues. The germline gives CDR1 MNHEY, CDR2 SVGEGT. J was trimmed by 0 bases and V by 3 bases; bases with no gene match: 15.

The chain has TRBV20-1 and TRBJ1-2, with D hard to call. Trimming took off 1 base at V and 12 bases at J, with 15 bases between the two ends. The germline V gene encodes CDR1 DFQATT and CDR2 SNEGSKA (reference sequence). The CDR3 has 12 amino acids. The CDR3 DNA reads TGCAGTGCTAGAGGAGGAGGGTTGAACAACACCTTC. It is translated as CSARGGGLNNTF.

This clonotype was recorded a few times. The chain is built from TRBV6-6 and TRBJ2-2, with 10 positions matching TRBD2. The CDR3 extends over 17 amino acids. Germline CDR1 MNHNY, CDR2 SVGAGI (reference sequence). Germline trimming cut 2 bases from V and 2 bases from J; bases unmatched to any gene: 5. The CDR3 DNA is TGTGCCAGCAGTTACATGAGCGGGAGGGCCAACACCGGGGAGCTGTTTTTT. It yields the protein CASSYMSGRANTGELFF.

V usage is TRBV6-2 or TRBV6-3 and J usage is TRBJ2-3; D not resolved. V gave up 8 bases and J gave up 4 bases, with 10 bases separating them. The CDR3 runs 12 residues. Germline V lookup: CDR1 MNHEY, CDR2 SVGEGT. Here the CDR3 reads CASYEPPDTQYF. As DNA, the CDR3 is TGTGCCAGCTACGAACCGCCAGATACGCAGTATTTT.

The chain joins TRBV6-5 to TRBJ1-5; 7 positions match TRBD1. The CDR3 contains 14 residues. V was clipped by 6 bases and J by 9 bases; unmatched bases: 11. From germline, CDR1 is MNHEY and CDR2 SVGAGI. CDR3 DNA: TGTGCCAGCAGCAGATGGGACAGCGAGGGGCCCCAGCATTTT. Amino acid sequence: CASSRWDSEGPQHF.

The CDR3 reads CASGFLAGGQNEQFF. As DNA, the CDR3 is TGTGCCAGCGGGTTTCTAGCGGGGGGGCAGAATGAGCAGTTCTTC. The J gene is TRBJ2-1, the V gene TRBV7-9; TRBD2 matches at 12 bases. V lost 8 bases and J lost 7; bases outside the gene matches: 9. The germline V gene encodes CDR1 SEHNR and CDR2 FQNEAQ (reference sequence). The CDR3 is made up of 15 amino acids.

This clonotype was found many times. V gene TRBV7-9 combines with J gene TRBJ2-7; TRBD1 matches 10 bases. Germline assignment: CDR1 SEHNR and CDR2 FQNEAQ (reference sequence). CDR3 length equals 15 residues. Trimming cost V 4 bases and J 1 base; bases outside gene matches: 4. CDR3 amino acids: CASSWTGQGSYEQYF. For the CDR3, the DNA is TGTGCCAGCAGCTGGACGGGACAGGGGTCCTACGAGCAGTACTTC.

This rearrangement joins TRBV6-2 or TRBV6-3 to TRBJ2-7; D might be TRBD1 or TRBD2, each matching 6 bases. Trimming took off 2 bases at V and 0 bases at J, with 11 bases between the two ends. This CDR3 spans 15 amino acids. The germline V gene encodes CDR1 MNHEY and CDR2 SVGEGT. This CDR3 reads CASSYGGGRSYEQYF. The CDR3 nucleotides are TGTGCCAGCAGTTACGGAGGGGGGCGCTCCTACGAGCAGTACTTC.

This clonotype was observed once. This CDR3 reads CASSREGWQYF. The DNA of the CDR3 is TGTGCCAGCAGTCGCGAAGGGTGGCAGTACTTC. V gene TRBV7-2 combines with J gene TRBJ2-7, with no clear D. V shed 6 bases and J shed 9 bases, with 12 bases lying between them. The CDR3 is 11 amino acids. Germline V gives CDR1 SGHTA, CDR2 FQGNSA.

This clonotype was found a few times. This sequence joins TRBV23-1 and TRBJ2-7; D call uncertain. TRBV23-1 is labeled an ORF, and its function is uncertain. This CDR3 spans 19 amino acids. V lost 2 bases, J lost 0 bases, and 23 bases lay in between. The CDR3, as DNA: TGCGCCAGCAGTCAAAACTACAAGGATACCAAGACCAACTCCTACGAGCAGTACTTC. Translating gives CASSQNYKDTKTNSYEQYF.

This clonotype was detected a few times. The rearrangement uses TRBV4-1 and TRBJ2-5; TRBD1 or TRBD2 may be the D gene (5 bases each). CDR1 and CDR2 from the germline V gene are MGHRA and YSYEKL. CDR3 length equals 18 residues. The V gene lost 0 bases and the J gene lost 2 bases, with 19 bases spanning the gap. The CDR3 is CASSQDWGSLVGQETQYF. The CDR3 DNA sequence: TGCGCCAGCAGCCAAGATTGGGGGAGTCTGGTGGGGCAAGAGACCCAGTACTTC.

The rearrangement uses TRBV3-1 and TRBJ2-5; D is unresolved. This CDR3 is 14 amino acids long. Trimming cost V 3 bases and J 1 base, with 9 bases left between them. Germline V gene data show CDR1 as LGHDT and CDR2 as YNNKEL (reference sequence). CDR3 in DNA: TGTGCCAGCAGCCAGCAACCATCCCAAGAGACCCAGTACTTC. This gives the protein CASSQQPSQETQYF.